This T cell receptor (beta chain) was captured by sequencing in a study of blood T cells in healthy people across ages. In the study overall: Capturing about one barcoded beta molecule per two T cells was achieved by template switching.

The use of a sample-barcoded 5' primer and a J-beta primer mix characterized a second PCR of about 6 to 12 cycles. TCRdb used MiXCR to reprocess the 5' RACE reads, holding one entry per CDR3 protein. The sample comprises some 1.6 million distinct CDR3 sequences, roughly 32% of which are singletons, and around 11% rests with the top ten. Study observations and caveats: Significant beta diversity loss was already apparent by age approximately 36, declining roughly linearly.

The table lists this clonotype with many counts. Antigen: not known. The authors extracted at least 6 micrograms of total RNA per sample. The TCR was taken from a woman between 25 and 40 years old in good health. The sequenced material came from blood.

This CDR3 reads CASSSTGAVAETQYF. CDR3 nucleotides: TGTGCCAGCAGCTCAACAGGGGCTGTTGCAGAGACCCAGTACTTC. The chain recombines TRBV7-8 with TRBJ2-5, with 7 bases identical to TRBD1. Germline trimming cut 4 bases from V and 4 bases from J; bases unmatched to any gene: 9. The CDR3 contains 15 residues. From germline, CDR1 is SGHVS and CDR2 FQNEAQ.